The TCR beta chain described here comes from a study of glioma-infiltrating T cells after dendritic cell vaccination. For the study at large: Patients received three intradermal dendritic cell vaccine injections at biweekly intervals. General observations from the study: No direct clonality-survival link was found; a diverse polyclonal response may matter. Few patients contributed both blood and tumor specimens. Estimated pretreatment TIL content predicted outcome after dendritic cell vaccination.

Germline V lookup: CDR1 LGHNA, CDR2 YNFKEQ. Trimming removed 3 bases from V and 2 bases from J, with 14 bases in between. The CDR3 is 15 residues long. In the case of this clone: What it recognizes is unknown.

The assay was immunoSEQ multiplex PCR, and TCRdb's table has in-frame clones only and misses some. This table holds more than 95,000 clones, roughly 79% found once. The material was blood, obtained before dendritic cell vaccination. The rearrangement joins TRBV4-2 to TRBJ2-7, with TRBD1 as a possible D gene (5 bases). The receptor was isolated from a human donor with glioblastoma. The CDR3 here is CASSQPQTATYEQYF. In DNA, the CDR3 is TGTGCCAGCAGCCAGCCTCAGACAGCTACCTACGAGCAGTACTTC.